The rows below give T cell receptor beta chains drawn from one sample of a study of OX40 agonist ivuxolimab in advanced cancers. Profiled with immunoSEQ multiplex PCR; TCRdb holds only in-frame clones, not every one. Altogether some 45,000 clones are present, roughly 93% being singletons, with the ten largest covering 19%. The sample was CD4+ or CD8+ T cells sorted from blood, taken in a trial of the OX40 agonist ivuxolimab. These receptors were taken from an adult with an advanced solid tumor such as melanoma, head and neck, liver or kidney cancer. The CDR3 runs from the conserved cysteine through the conserved F or W. The order of the fields is D gene, J gene, V gene, CDR3 length, clone size, CDR3 protein, CDR3 DNA. D genes are given only for firm matches. Size values are once, few and many counts, or a class for expanded clones, and some rows have none.

>.|TRBJ2-7|TRBV28|16|.
CASSLSPRATSYEQYF
TGTGCCAGCAGTTTGTCTCCAAGAGCGACCTCCTACGAGCAGTACTTC
>.|TRBJ2-7|TRBV6-6|13|once
CASSLATTYEQYF
TGTGCCAGCAGTTTGGCTACCACCTACGAGCAGTACTTC
>.|TRBJ2-5|TRBV19|14|.
CASSISVGMREQYF
TGTGCCAGTAGTATTTCGGTTGGCATGAGGGAGCAGTACTTC
>.|TRBJ1-2|TRBV28|16|.
CASSLGPIWGGEGYTF
TGTGCCAGCAGTTTAGGCCCGATTTGGGGAGGGGAGGGCTACACCTTC
>.|TRBJ2-5|TRBV28|11|once
CASMGLETQYF
TGTGCCAGCATGGGGCTGGAGACCCAGTACTTC
>.|TRBJ2-7|TRBV28|13|few
CASSFRSNLEQYF
TGTGCCAGCAGCTTCAGATCAAATTTAGAGCAGTACTTC
>TRBD1|TRBJ2-7|TRBV27|15|.
CASSPRQGSSYEQYF
TGTGCCAGCAGTCCCCGACAGGGGAGCTCCTACGAGCAGTACTTC
>TRBD2|TRBJ2-3|TRBV28|15|.
CASNVAGGRTDTQYF
TGTGCCAGCAACGTAGCGGGGGGTAGGACAGATACGCAGTATTTT
>.|TRBJ1-2|TRBV27|14|.
CASSPGRLMFGYTF
TGTGCCAGCAGCCCAGGGCGGTTAATGTTTGGCTACACCTTC
>TRBD2|TRBJ2-7|TRBV5-4|15|.
CASSLVGSGALEQYF
TGTGCCAGCAGCTTGGTTGGAAGCGGGGCCCTCGAGCAGTACTTC
>.|TRBJ2-7|TRBV4-1|16|.
CASSQGFDRSSYEQYF
TGCGCCAGCAGCCAGGGATTCGACAGGAGCTCCTACGAGCAGTACTTC
>.|TRBJ1-2|TRBV6-1|14|.
CASSPRGFNYGYTF
TGTGCCAGTTCCCCAAGGGGGTTTAACTATGGCTACACCTTC
>TRBD1|TRBJ1-5|TRBV7-8|17|.
CASSLVSGGYSNQPQHF
TGTGCCAGCAGCTTAGTGTCAGGGGGCTATAGCAATCAGCCCCAGCATTTT
>TRBD2|TRBJ2-7|TRBV6-4|17|.
CASSDSPASGNLLEQYF
TGTGCCAGCAGTGACTCGCCCGCTAGCGGGAACCTCCTCGAGCAGTACTTC
>.|TRBJ1-5|TRBV30|13|.
CAWSVPPSELQHF
TGTGCCTGGAGTGTTCCCCCATCGGAACTTCAGCATTTT
>.|TRBJ2-5|TRBV7-9|13|.
CASSLGQMETQYF
TGTGCCAGCAGCTTGGGTCAGATGGAGACCCAGTACTTC
>.|TRBJ1-2|TRBV6-5|13|once
CASSYEANYGYTF
TGTGCCAGCAGCTATGAAGCTAACTATGGCTACACCTTC
>TRBD1|TRBJ2-3|TRBV28|18|.
CASTPLPGQAAFTDTQYF
TGTGCCAGCACCCCTCTCCCGGGACAGGCCGCCTTCACAGATACGCAGTATTTT
>.|TRBJ2-3|TRBV9|16|.
CASSPSGAGFTDTQYF
TGTGCCAGCAGCCCATCGGGCGCGGGGTTCACAGATACGCAGTATTTT
>.|TRBJ1-4|TRBV2|16|once
CASSEGAGHSQEKLFF
TGTGCCAGCAGTGAAGGCGCGGGACATTCTCAGGAAAAACTGTTTTTT
>.|TRBJ1-1|TRBV19|14|.
CASSIRGVYTEAFF
TGTGCCAGTAGTATAAGGGGGGTTTACACTGAAGCTTTCTTT
>.|TRBJ2-7|TRBV15|14|once
CATSTRHPSVEQYF
TGTGCCACCAGCACCCGACACCCTAGCGTCGAGCAGTACTTC
>.|TRBJ2-1|TRBV18|18|.
CASSPIHRGPDSYNEQFF
TGTGCCAGCTCACCGATTCATCGGGGGCCTGACTCCTACAATGAGCAGTTCTTC
>.|TRBJ2-7|TRBV9|14|once
CASSVGGDTYEQYF
TGTGCCAGCAGCGTGGGGGGTGACACCTACGAGCAGTACTTC
>.|TRBJ2-2|TRBV5-6|19|.
CASSLAVAGGLQGTGELFF
TGTGCCAGCAGCTTGGCTGTGGCGGGCGGATTACAGGGCACCGGGGAGCTGTTTTTT
>TRBD1|TRBJ2-7|TRBV28|14|.
CASSHRGETYEQYF
TGTGCCAGCAGTCACAGGGGGGAAACCTACGAGCAGTACTTC
>TRBD2|TRBJ2-5|TRBV13|14|.
CASSLWASGETQYF
TGTGCCAGCAGCTTATGGGCTAGCGGGGAGACCCAGTACTTC
>TRBD1|TRBJ1-2|TRBV29-1|11|.
CSGTGGYGYTF
TGCAGCGGGACAGGGGGCTATGGCTACACCTTC
>.|TRBJ2-2|TRBV28|15|.
CASRLQGRYTGELFF
TGTGCCAGCAGGTTGCAGGGACGGTACACCGGGGAGCTGTTTTTT
>.|TRBJ2-7|TRBV11-2|15|.
CASSPRTSSFDEQYF
TGTGCCAGCAGCCCCCGAACCTCTAGCTTCGACGAGCAGTACTTC
>.|TRBJ2-7|TRBV6-1|14|.
CASSNGRYSYEQYF
TGTGCCAGCAGCAATGGGCGGTACTCCTACGAGCAGTACTTC
>TRBD1|TRBJ2-3|TRBV28|15|once
CASSLGQGATDTQYF
TGTGCCAGCAGTTTGGGACAGGGTGCCACAGATACGCAGTATTTT
>TRBD1|TRBJ1-4|TRBV7-9|16|.
CASSPNTGTGYEKLFF
TGTGCCAGCAGCCCAAACACCGGGACAGGGTACGAAAAACTGTTTTTT
>.|TRBJ2-7|TRBV5-6|13|.
CASSLRESYEQYF
TGTGCCAGCAGCTTACGGGAGTCCTACGAGCAGTACTTC
>TRBD2|TRBJ2-1|TRBV25-1|15|.
CASSERGGFGDEQFF
TGTGCCAGCAGTGAACGGGGAGGGTTTGGGGATGAGCAGTTCTTC
>TRBD2|TRBJ2-1|TRBV28|17|.
CASSLSGLAGGWNEQFF
TGTGCCAGCAGTTTATCGGGACTAGCGGGGGGTTGGAATGAGCAGTTCTTC
>.|TRBJ2-1|TRBV2|14|.
CASNEGVAYNEQFF
TGTGCCAGCAACGAAGGGGTGGCTTACAATGAGCAGTTCTTC
>TRBD1|TRBJ2-1|TRBV7-9|15|.
CASSLAQGQNNEQFF
TGTGCCAGCAGCTTAGCGCAGGGACAGAACAATGAGCAGTTCTTC
>.|TRBJ1-1|TRBV19|11|once
CASSIGSEAFF
TGTGCCAGTAGTATAGGGTCTGAAGCTTTCTTT
>.|TRBJ2-7|TRBV7-9|15|.
CASNGPRGSGYEQYF
TGTGCCAGCAACGGGCCGAGGGGTAGCGGTTACGAGCAGTACTTC
>TRBD2|TRBJ2-3|TRBV25-1|13|.
CASTGGGGDTQYF
TGTGCCAGCACGGGGGGGGGAGGTGATACGCAGTATTTT
>.|TRBJ1-5|TRBV6-4|13|.
CASSAGVSQPQHF
TGTGCCAGCAGTGCCGGAGTGTCTCAGCCCCAGCATTTT
>.|TRBJ2-1|TRBV6-4|11|.
CASRGDNEQFF
TGTGCCAGCAGGGGGGACAATGAGCAGTTCTTC
>TRBD1|TRBJ2-5|TRBV5-5|13|.
CASRKTGEETQYF
TGTGCCAGCAGAAAGACAGGGGAAGAGACCCAGTACTTC
>.|TRBJ2-7|TRBV5-6|13|.
CASSFTVPYEQYF
TGTGCCAGCAGCTTCACGGTGCCCTACGAGCAGTACTTC
>.|TRBJ2-3|TRBV2|13|.
CADKAGSTDTQYF
TGTGCCGACAAGGCGGGATCGACAGATACGCAGTATTTT
>TRBD1|TRBJ2-1|TRBV7-8|14|.
CASSWTGGIDEQFF
TGTGCCAGCAGCTGGACAGGGGGCATTGATGAGCAGTTCTTC
>.|TRBJ1-2|TRBV5-6|15|.
CASSLLGLGGYGYTF
TGTGCCAGCAGCTTGTTGGGCCTTGGGGGTTATGGCTACACCTTC
>TRBD2|TRBJ2-2|TRBV7-9|17|.
CASSILAGGTNTGELFF
TGTGCCAGCAGCATCCTAGCGGGAGGGACGAACACCGGGGAGCTGTTTTTT
>.|TRBJ1-5|TRBV11-3|14|.
CASNQVVGTQPQHF
TGTGCCAGCAACCAAGTCGTGGGAACTCAGCCCCAGCATTTT
>.|TRBJ2-7|TRBV30|12|.
CAWSGIGYEQYF
TGTGCCTGGAGTGGGATCGGGTACGAGCAGTACTTC
>.|TRBJ2-7|TRBV9|14|once
CASSVGVGTYEQYF
TGTGCCAGCAGCGTAGGCGTCGGTACCTACGAGCAGTACTTC
>TRBD2|TRBJ2-5|TRBV6-1|16|few
CASSETSGRADETQYF
TGTGCCAGCAGTGAAACTAGCGGGAGGGCCGACGAGACCCAGTACTTC
>TRBD2|TRBJ2-5|TRBV7-9|15|.
CASSPSGTTQETQYF
TGTGCCAGCAGCCCGTCCGGGACTACTCAAGAGACCCAGTACTTC
>.|TRBJ2-3|TRBV9|13|.
CASTDGLSNTQYF
TGTGCCAGCACCGACGGACTCTCGAATACGCAGTATTTT